This record looks at one TCR beta chain sequence and its context. These data come from a study of blood T cell repertoires in COVID-19. Study-wide background: COVID-19 samples from acute and convalescent phases originated in the United States, Italy and Spain.

Measured with immunoSEQ multiplex PCR; TCRdb has only the in-frame clones, and not every one. The sample yields about 160,000 clones, 90% to 95% seen once. This TCR derives from a woman aged 50 to 60 with acute or convalescent COVID-19. The sample comprised peripheral blood.

CDR3 bases: TGTGCCAGCACTATAAGCTCTGGAAACACCATATATTTT. As protein: CASTISSGNTIYF. This rearrangement joins TRBV2 to TRBJ1-3; D not certain. Germline V gives CDR1 SNHLY, CDR2 FYNNEI. This CDR3 comprises 13 residues. The V and J ends lost 7 bases and 0 bases respectively, with 7 bases between them.